This T cell receptor (beta chain) was sequenced in a study of shared clonotypes between healthy human individuals. The overall study: There were three CD4 naive, three CD4 memory, two CD8 naive and one CD8 memory plates per donor.

The investigators split CD4+ cells into a CD45RA+ naive subset and a CD45RA-negative memory subset. Profiling relied on immunoSEQ multiplex PCR, and the TCRdb table lists in-frame clones only, not all of them. The data contain more than 2 million clones, roughly 96% of them singletons. Only one count was recorded for this clone. The antigen is unknown. Study-level findings and limits: Clonotype sharing among donors likely depends on sequencing depth. Shared across a few donors were around 5% of the naive CD4 clonotypes.

This CDR3 comprises 17 residues. V lost 3 bases and J lost 0; bases outside the gene matches: 10. Per the germline V gene, CDR1 is ENHRY and CDR2 is SYGVKD. Sequenced input: naive CD4+ T cells sorted from blood. Subset: CD45RA+ positively selected. The origin of this receptor is a man aged 18 to 30 in good health. The V gene is TRBV10-3, the J gene TRBJ2-7; 8 bases align to TRBD1. DNA for the CDR3: TGTGCCATCAGTGACTACCCGGGACAGGCGAGCTCCTACGAGCAGTACTTC. Protein product: CAISDYPGQASSYEQYF.